A selection of T cell receptor beta chains follows, all from one sample in a study of T cell repertoires in cytomegalovirus infection. One entry per CDR3 protein, called by TCRdb with MiXCR from the reads. Counted here are some 300,000 distinct CDR3 sequences, roughly 15% occurring once; the ten biggest clones make up roughly 8.7%. Specimen: PBMCs. These receptors were collected from a human donor in good health (CMV status not recorded). Some clones in this sample may be carry-over from other donors' samples. Each CDR3 is given with its conserved first and last residue. Each record gives: clone size, V gene, D gene, J gene, CDR3 protein, CDR3 DNA. A D gene is named only where the DNA matches it firmly. Size is stated for part of the rows, as once, few or many counts, or as a class when the clone is expanded.

>.|TRBV6-6|.|TRBJ1-1
CASSYSGERAEAFF
TGTGCCAGCAGTTACTCCGGGGAGAGAGCTGAAGCTTTCTTT
>.|TRBV19|TRBD2|TRBJ2-7
CASSVSGRGNEQYF
TGTGCCAGTAGTGTTAGCGGGAGGGGAAACGAGCAGTACTTC
>.|TRBV28|.|TRBJ1-5
CASSSRLPRDVAGGASNQPQHF
TGTGCCAGCAGTTCCCGTCTACCCCGCGACGTTGCGGGGGGCGCGAGCAATCAGCCCCAGCATTTT
>.|TRBV11-2|.|TRBJ2-1
CASSLLAAPYNEQFF
TGTGCCAGCAGCTTATTAGCTGCTCCCTACAATGAGCAGTTCTTC
>many|TRBV10-3|.|TRBJ1-2
CAIKGTVYGYTF
TGTGCCATCAAGGGGACGGTATATGGCTACACCTTC
>many|TRBV7-2|.|TRBJ1-2
CASSLGPGPEGSGYTF
TGTGCCAGCAGCTTAGGTCCGGGCCCGGAGGGGAGTGGCTACACCTTC
>.|TRBV29-1|.|TRBJ2-2
CSPRSQGPANTGELFF
TGCAGCCCCCGTTCTCAGGGACCCGCGAACACCGGGGAGCTGTTTTTT
>.|TRBV19|.|TRBJ2-2
CASSRDPGSGELFF
TGTGCCAGTAGCAGGGACCCCGGCTCCGGGGAGCTGTTTTTT
>many|TRBV20-1|.|TRBJ1-2
CSARERTIIYGYTF
TGCAGTGCTAGAGAAAGAACTATTATTTATGGCTACACCTTC
>many|TRBV7-2|.|TRBJ2-5
CASSLEQIQYF
TGTGCCAGCAGCTTAGAGCAGATCCAGTACTTC
>many|TRBV7-8|.|TRBJ2-1
CASSPAKGKSNEQFF
TGTGCCAGCAGCCCCGCCAAAGGAAAAAGCAATGAGCAGTTCTTC
>few|TRBV6-2/TRBV6-3|TRBD1|TRBJ1-5
CATSRGFQPQHF
TGTGCCACATCCAGGGGGTTTCAGCCCCAGCATTTT
>many|TRBV7-3|.|TRBJ1-1
CASALKPNTEAFF
TGTGCCAGCGCTTTAAAGCCGAACACTGAAGCTTTCTTT
>few|TRBV18|TRBD1|TRBJ2-5
CASSPETGSTGGETQYF
TGTGCCAGCTCTCCGGAGACAGGGTCCACTGGCGGGGAGACCCAGTACTTC
>.|TRBV18|.|TRBJ1-1
CASSPGTRGFNTEAFF
TGTGCCAGCTCACCAGGGACAAGGGGGTTCAACACTGAAGCTTTCTTT
>.|TRBV10-2|.|TRBJ1-1
CASSESSAMNTEAFF
TGCGCCAGCAGTGAGTCGTCAGCCATGAACACTGAAGCTTTCTTT
>.|TRBV20-1|TRBD2|TRBJ2-1
CSAIPRQGLAGWNEQFF
TGCAGTGCTATTCCTCGCCAGGGGTTAGCGGGATGGAATGAGCAGTTCTTC
>.|TRBV5-6|.|TRBJ2-7
CASSMLGAVYEQYF
TGTGCCAGCAGCATGCTGGGGGCCGTCTACGAGCAGTACTTC
>.|TRBV19|.|TRBJ1-2
CASTRDSFYGYTF
TGTGCCAGTACCCGCGACAGCTTCTATGGCTACACCTTC
>few|TRBV20-1|.|TRBJ2-1
CSARDFAGSSYNEQFF
TGCAGTGCTAGAGACTTTGCCGGATCGTCCTACAATGAGCAGTTCTTC
>.|TRBV10-3|.|TRBJ2-2
CAIETETRAGELFF
TGTGCCATCGAGACGGAGACGAGGGCCGGGGAGCTGTTTTTT
>.|TRBV20-1|.|TRBJ1-3
CSASERAAGNTIYF
TGCAGTGCTAGTGAGAGGGCCGCTGGAAACACCATATATTTT
>once|TRBV7-9|.|TRBJ2-3
CASSFLQSGAQYF
TGTGCCAGCAGCTTCCTCCAGTCGGGGGCGCAGTATTTT
>.|TRBV14|.|TRBJ1-1
CASSVQGTWQAFF
TGTGCCAGCAGCGTCCAGGGAACTTGGCAAGCTTTCTTT
>few|TRBV28|TRBD1|TRBJ1-5
CASRGTDRHSNQPQHF
TGTGCCAGCAGGGGGACAGACCGACATAGCAATCAGCCCCAGCATTTT
>.|TRBV2|.|TRBJ1-1
CASLWAPRGNTEAFF
TGTGCCAGCCTCTGGGCGCCCAGGGGAAACACTGAAGCTTTCTTT
>many|TRBV6-6|.|TRBJ2-7
CASSSAVQGLEQYF
TGTGCCAGCAGCTCAGCGGTACAGGGATTGGAGCAGTACTTC
>few|TRBV29-1|TRBD2|TRBJ2-1
CSATGRDNEQFF
TGCAGCGCAACCGGGAGGGACAATGAGCAGTTCTTC
>.|TRBV5-4|.|TRBJ2-1
CASSTYGEQFF
TGTGCCAGCAGCACTTATGGTGAGCAGTTCTTC
>.|TRBV7-6|TRBD1|TRBJ1-2
CASSLGPTGVGGYTF
TGTGCCAGCAGCTTAGGACCGACAGGGGTCGGAGGCTACACCTTC
>.|TRBV29-1|.|TRBJ1-1
CSPGRGSEAFF
TGCAGCCCCGGGAGAGGGTCAGAAGCTTTCTTT